These 3 T cell receptor beta chains originate from one sample sequenced in a study of beta chain features in type 1 diabetes listed by TCRdb under 2018. Library creation used the immunoSEQ multiplex PCR assay. All of the isolated RNA was reverse transcribed with the High Capacity cDNA Reverse Transcription Kit, so expressed TCRB transcripts were sequenced. Drawn from immuneACCESS, this table holds only the in-frame rearrangements with V and J called that TCRdb kept. Clones are partly lost; checked studies trace under half to an unresolved V gene and leave the rest unexplained. For this sample the table gives 310,000 or so clones, of which approximately 10% were detected only once. About 0.015% of the sample is held by the ten biggest clonotypes. Sample: naive CD4+ T cells from blood. What this sample's cell subset or site label stands for: true naive CD4+ T cells. Receptor source: a woman under 40 in good health.

V gene TRBV7-2 combines with J gene TRBJ2-1; 11 bases line up with TRBD2. Trimming removed 2 bases from V and 3 bases from J; junction bases left unmatched: 6. The CDR3 is 17 residues long. Germline V gene data show CDR1 as SGHTA and CDR2 as FQGNSA. CDR3 protein: CASSLRLAGTFYNEQFF. Written as DNA, the CDR3 is TGTGCCAGCAGCTTAAGACTAGCGGGGACTTTCTACAATGAGCAGTTCTTC.

This clone has only a few counts. The chain recombines TRBV5-1 with TRBJ2-5; 14 nucleotides line up with TRBD2. The length of the CDR3 is 16 residues. Germline CDR1 and CDR2: SGHRS and YFSETQ. After removal of 1 base from V and 5 bases from J, the junction contained 4 bases not matched to a gene. CDR3 bases: TGCGCCAGCAGCTTGTGGACTAGCGGGAGGAGGGAGACCCAGTACTTC. Its protein product is CASSLWTSGRRETQYF.

This sequence joins TRBV7-2 and TRBJ2-4; TRBD2 is a possible D gene (7 bases). In germline, CDR1 is SGHTA, CDR2 FQGNSA. Trimming stripped 5 bases from V and 8 bases from J, with 16 bases between. The CDR3 loop spans 14 amino acids. DNA of the CDR3: TGTGCCAGCAGCCTGTCGCAGGGGAGGGACATTCAGTACTTC. Protein sequence: CASSLSQGRDIQYF.